This T cell receptor beta chain was documented in a study of blood T cell repertoires in COVID-19. Study-level information: COVID-19 samples, acute and convalescent, were from the United States, Italy and Spain. In each case, the material was cDNA or gDNA derived from T cells, B-cell-depleted T cells, or PBMCs.

The CDR3 is 14 amino acids. V was trimmed by 4 bases and J by 0 bases, leaving 7 bases between them. CDR1 and CDR2 from the germline V gene are SGDLS and YYNGEE. Original handling: Reference gene primer amplification yielded estimated nucleated cell counts. Sequenced by immunoSEQ multiplex PCR; TCRdb stores in-frame clones only, minus some. Clonal size and the V and J genes are those of that table, whereas D and trimming came from the DNA. This table has around 30,000 clones, around 90% appearing once. The chain links TRBV9 to TRBJ2-2; D gene unclear. Input material: peripheral blood. The receptor's source is a woman aged 40 to 50 with active or convalescent COVID-19. The CDR3 loop is CASSRTANTGELFF. The CDR3 bases are TGTGCCAGCAGCAGAACAGCGAACACCGGGGAGCTGTTTTTT.